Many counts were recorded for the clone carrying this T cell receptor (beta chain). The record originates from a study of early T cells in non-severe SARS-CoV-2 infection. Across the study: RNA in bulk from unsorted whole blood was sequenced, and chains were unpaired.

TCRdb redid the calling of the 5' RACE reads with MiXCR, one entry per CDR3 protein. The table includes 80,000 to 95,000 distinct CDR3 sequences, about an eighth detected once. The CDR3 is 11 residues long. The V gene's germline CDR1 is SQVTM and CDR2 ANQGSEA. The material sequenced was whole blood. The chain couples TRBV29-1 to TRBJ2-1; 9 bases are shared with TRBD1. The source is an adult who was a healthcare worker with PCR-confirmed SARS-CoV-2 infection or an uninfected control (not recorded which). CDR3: CSQTGGNEQFF. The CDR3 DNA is TGCAGTCAGACAGGGGGCAATGAGCAGTTCTTC.